This TCR beta chain was retrieved from a study of T cells in Graves' hyperthyroidism and ophthalmopathy. Study findings and constraints: Using 13 V-J features, a model discriminated ophthalmopathy from stable hyperthyroidism. Clonotypes that were expanded in thyroid above 0.001 mostly appeared in blood too.

The CDR3 is made up of 15 amino acids. J lost 2 bases, V lost 8 bases, and 11 bases had no gene match. CDR1 and CDR2 (germline): MNHEY, SVGAGI. TCR beta CDR3 regions were amplified from RNA. First-round RT-PCR of the TCR CDR3 relied on the HTBI primer set. TCRdb re-analysed the multiplex PCR reads in MiXCR, keeping a single row per CDR3 protein. Among 450,000 to 650,000 distinct CDR3 sequences listed, around 21% were seen once. Researchers barred patients who had uncontrolled infection, other autoimmune disease, pregnancy or lactation. Based on clinical symptoms, serum thyroxine and TRAb, thyroid ultrasound and orbital computed tomography, diagnoses were reached. There are many counts of this clonotype. What it binds is not known.

Specimen: blood. The chain joins TRBV6-5 to TRBJ2-7; 8 bases are shared with TRBD1. This sequence originates from a man aged 18 to 35 with Graves' hyperthyroidism. CDR3 DNA sequence: TGTGCCAGCGGGCAGAGAGGACAGGGAACCTACGAGCAGTACTTC. This gives the protein CASGQRGQGTYEQYF.